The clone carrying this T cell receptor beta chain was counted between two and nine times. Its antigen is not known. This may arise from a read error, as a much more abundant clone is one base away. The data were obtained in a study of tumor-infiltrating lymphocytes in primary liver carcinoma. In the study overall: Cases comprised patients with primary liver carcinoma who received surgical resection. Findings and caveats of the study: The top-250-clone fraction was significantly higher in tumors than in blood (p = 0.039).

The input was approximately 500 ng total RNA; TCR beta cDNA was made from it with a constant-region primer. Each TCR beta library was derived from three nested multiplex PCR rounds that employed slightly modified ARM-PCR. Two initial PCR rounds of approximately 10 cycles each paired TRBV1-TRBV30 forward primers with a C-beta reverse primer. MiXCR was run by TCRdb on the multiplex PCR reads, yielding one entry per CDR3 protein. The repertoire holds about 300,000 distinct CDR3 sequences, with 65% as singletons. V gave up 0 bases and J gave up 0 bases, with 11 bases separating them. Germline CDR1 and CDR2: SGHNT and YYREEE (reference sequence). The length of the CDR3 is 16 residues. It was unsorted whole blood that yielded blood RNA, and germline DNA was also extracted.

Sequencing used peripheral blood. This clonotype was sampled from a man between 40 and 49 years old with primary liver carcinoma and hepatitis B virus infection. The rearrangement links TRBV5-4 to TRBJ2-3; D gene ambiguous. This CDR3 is CASSLAQSPSTDTQYF. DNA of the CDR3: TGTGCCAGCAGCTTGGCCCAGTCCCCTAGCACAGATACGCAGTATTTT.